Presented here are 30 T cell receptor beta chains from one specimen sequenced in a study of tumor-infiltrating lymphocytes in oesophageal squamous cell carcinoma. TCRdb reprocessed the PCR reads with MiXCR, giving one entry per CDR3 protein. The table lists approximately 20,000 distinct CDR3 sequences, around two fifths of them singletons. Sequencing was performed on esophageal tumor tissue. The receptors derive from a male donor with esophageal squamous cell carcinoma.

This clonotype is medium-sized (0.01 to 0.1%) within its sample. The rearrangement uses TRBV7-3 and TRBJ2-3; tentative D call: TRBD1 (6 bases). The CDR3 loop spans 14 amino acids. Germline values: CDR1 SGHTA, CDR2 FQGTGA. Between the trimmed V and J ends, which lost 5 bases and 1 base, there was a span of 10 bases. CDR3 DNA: TGTGCCAGCAGCAAAGAGGGGGGCACAGATACGCAGTATTTT. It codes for CASSKEGGTDTQYF.

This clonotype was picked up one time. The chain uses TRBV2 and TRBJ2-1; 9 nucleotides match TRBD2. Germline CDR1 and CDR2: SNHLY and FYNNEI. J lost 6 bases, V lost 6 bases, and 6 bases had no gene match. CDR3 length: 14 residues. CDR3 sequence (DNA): TGTGCCAGCAGGAGGCGGGAGGGCCTCAATGAGCAGTTCTTC. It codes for CASRRREGLNEQFF.

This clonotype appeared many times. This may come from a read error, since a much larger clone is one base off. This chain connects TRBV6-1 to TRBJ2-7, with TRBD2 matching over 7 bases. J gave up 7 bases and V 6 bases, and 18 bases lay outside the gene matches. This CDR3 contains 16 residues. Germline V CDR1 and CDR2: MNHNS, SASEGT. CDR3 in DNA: TGTGCCAGCAGACCCTCGTCGGGGGGTAGGAAAAATGAGCAGTACTTC. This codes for CASRPSSGGRKNEQYF.

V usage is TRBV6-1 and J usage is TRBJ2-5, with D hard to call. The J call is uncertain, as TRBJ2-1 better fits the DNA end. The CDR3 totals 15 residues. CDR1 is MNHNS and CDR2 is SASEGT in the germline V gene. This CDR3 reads CASSEDSGPYNEQFF. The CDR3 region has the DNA TGTGCCAGCAGTGAAGACTCCGGGCCCTACAATGAGCAGTTCTTC.

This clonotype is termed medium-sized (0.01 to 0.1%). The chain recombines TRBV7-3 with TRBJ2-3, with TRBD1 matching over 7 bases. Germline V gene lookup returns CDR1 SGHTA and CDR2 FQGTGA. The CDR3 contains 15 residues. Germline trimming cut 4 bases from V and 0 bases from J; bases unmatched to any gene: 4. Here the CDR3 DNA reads TGTGCCAGCAGCTACGACAGGGAGAGCACAGATACGCAGTATTTT. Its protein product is CASSYDRESTDTQYF.

In DNA form, the CDR3 reads TGTGCCAGTGGGGACAGGGCTGGCTATGGCTACACCTTC. Translation gives CASGDRAGYGYTF. The chain carries TRBV6-2 or TRBV6-3 and TRBJ1-2; 9 positions match TRBD1. This CDR3 contains 13 residues. Germline CDR1 MNHEY, CDR2 SVGEGT. J gave up 4 bases and V 9 bases, and 6 bases lay outside the gene matches.

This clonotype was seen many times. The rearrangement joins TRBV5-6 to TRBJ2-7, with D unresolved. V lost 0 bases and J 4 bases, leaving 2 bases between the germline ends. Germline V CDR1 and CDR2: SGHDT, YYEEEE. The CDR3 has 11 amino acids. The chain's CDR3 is CASSLDYEQYF. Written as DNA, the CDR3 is TGTGCCAGCAGCTTGGATTACGAGCAGTACTTC.

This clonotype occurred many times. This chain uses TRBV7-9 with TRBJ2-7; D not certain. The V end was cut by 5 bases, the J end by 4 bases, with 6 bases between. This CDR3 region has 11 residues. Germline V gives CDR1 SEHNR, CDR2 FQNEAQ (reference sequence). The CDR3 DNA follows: TGTGCCAGCAGCCCAGCATACGAGCAGTACTTC. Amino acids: CASSPAYEQYF.

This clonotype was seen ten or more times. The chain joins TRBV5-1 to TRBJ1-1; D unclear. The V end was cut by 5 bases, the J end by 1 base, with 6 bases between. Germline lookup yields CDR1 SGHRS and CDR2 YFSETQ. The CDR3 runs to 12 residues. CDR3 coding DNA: TGCGCCAGCAGATTACAGAACACTGAAGCTTTCTTT. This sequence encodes CASRLQNTEAFF. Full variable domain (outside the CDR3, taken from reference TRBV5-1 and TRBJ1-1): KAGVTQTPRYLIKTRGQQVTLSCSPISGHRSVSWYQQTPGQGLQFLFEYFSETQRNKGNFPGRFSGRQFSNSRSEMNVSTLELGDSALYLCASRLQNTEAFFGQGTRLTVV.

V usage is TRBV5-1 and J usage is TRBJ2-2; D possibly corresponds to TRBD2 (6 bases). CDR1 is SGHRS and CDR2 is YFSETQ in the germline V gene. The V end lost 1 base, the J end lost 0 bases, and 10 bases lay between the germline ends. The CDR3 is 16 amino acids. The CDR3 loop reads CASSLFLATNTGELFF. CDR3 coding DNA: TGCGCCAGCAGCTTGTTCCTAGCGACGAACACCGGGGAGCTGTTTTTT.

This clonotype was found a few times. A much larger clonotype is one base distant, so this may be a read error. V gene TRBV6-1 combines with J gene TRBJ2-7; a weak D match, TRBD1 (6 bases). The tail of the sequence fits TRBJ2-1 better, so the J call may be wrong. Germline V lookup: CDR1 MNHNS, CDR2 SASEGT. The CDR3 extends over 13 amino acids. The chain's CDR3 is CASTITRGYEQFF. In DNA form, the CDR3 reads TGTGCCAGCACCATAACCAGGGGCTACGAGCAGTTCTTC.

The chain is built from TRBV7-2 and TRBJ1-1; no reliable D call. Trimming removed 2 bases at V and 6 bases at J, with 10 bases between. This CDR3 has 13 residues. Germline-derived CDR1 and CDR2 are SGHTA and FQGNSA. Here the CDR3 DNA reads TGTGCCAGCAGCTTATTTCGGGGAGCTGAAGCTTTCTTT. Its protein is CASSLFRGAEAFF.

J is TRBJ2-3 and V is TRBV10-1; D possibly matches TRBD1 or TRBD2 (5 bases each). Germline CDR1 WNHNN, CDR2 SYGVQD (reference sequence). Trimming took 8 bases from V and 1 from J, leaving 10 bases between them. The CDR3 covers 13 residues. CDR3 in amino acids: CASARDRTDTQYF. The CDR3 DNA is TGCGCCAGCGCAAGGGACCGCACAGATACGCAGTATTTT.

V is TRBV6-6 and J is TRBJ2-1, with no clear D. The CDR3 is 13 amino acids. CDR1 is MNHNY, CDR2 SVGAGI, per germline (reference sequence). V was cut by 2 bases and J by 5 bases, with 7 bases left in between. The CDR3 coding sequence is TGTGCCAGCAGTTACGGCTCTAACAATGAGCAGTTCTTC. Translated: CASSYGSNNEQFF.

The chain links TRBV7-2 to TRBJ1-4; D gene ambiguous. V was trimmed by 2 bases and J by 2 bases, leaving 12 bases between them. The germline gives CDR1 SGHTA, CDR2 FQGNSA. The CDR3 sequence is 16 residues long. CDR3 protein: CASSLRLVGTNEKLFF. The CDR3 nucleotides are TGTGCCAGCAGCTTAAGATTGGTGGGGACTAATGAAAAACTGTTTTTT. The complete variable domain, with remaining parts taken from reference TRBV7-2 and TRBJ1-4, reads GAGVSQSPSNKVTEKGKDVELRCDPISGHTALYWYRQSLGQGLEFLIYFQGNSAPDKSGLPSDRFSAERTGGSVSTLTIQRTQQEDSAVYLCASSLRLVGTNEKLFFGSGTQLSVL.

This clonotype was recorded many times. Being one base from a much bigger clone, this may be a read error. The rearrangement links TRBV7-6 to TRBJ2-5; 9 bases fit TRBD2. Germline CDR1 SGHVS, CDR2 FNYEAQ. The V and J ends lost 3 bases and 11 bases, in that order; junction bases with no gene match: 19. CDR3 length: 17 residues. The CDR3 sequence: CASSLLGLAQGRGEQYF. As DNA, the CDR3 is TGTGCCAGCAGCTTGTTGGGACTAGCACAAGGAAGGGGTGAGCAGTACTTC.

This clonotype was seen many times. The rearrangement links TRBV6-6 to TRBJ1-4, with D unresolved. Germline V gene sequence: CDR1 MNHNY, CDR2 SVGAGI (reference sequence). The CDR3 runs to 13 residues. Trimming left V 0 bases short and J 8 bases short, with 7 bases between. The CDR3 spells CASSYSRREKLFF. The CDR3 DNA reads TGTGCCAGCAGTTACTCTAGGAGGGAAAAACTGTTTTTT.

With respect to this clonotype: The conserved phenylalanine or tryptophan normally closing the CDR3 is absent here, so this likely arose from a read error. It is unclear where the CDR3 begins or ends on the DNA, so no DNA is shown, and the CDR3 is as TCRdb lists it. The CDR3 is CASSPPGQGAFEQYFGA. V and J are TRBV6-2 or TRBV6-3 and TRBJ1-6; the DNA was not compared with TRBD1, the D call given in the table. Per the germline V gene, CDR1 is MNHEY and CDR2 is SVGEGT. Ends included, the CDR3 has 17 residues.

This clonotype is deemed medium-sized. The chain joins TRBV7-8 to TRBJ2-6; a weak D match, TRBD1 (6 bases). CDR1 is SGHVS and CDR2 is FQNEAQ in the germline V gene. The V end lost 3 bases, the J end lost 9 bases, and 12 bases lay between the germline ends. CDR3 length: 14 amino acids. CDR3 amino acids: CASSLDSLNNVLTF. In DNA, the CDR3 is TGTGCCAGCAGCTTGGACAGCTTAAACAACGTCCTGACTTTC.

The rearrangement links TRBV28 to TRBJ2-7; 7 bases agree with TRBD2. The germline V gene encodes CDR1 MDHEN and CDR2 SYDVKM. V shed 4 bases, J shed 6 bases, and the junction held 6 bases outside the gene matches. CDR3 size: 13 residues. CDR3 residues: CASSWAGVGEQYF. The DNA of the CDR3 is TGTGCCAGCAGTTGGGCGGGAGTAGGCGAGCAGTACTTC.

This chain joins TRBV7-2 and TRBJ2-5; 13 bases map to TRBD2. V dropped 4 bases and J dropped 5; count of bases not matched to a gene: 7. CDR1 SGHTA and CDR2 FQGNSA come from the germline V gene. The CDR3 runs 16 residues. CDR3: CASSSRLAGGHETQYF. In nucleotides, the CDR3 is TGTGCCAGCAGCTCTCGACTAGCGGGAGGTCACGAGACCCAGTACTTC.

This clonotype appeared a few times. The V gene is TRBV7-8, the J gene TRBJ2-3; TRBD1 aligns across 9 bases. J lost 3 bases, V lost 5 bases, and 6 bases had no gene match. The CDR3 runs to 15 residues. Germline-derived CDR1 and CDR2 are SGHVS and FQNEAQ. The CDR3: CASSEGQGRTDTQYF. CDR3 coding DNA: TGTGCCAGCAGCGAGGGACAGGGCCGGACAGATACGCAGTATTTT. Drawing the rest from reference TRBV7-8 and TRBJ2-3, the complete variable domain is GAGVSQSPRYKVAKRGQDVALRCDPISGHVSLFWYQQALGQGPEFLTYFQNEAQLDKSGLPSDRFFAERPEGSVSTLKIQRTQQEDSAVYLCASSEGQGRTDTQYFGPGTRLTVL.

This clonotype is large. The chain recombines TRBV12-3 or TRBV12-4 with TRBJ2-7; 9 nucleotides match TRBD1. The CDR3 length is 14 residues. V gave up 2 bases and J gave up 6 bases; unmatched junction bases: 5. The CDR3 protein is CASSLWGQGSEQYF. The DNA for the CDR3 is TGTGCCAGCAGTTTATGGGGACAGGGATCCGAGCAGTACTTC.

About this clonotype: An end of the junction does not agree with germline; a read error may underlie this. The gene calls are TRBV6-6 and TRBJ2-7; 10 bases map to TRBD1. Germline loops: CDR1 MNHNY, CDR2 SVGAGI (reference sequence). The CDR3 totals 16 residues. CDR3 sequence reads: CASSYSDRGPNSPLHF. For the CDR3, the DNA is TGTGCCAGCAGTTACTCCGACAGGGGGCCTAATTCACCCCTCCACTTC.

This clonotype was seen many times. The CDR3 coding sequence is TGTGCCAGCAGTATCTCGGGGGGCCCCTACGAGCAGTACTTC. Its translation is CASSISGGPYEQYF. The rearrangement links TRBV12-3 or TRBV12-4 to TRBJ2-7, with a tentative D call TRBD2 (7 bases). The V end was cut by 5 bases, the J end by 2 bases, with 13 bases between. This CDR3 has 14 residues.

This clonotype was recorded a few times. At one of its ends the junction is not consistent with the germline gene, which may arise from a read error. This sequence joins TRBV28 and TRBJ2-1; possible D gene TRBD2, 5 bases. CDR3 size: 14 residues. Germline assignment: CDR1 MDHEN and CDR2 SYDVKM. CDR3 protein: CASSPDSKNSPLHF. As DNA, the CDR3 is TGTGCCAGCAGTCCGGACTCCAAGAATTCACCCCTCCACTTC. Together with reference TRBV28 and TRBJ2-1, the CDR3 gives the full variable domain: DVKVTQSSRYLVKRTGEKVFLECVQDMDHENMFWYRQDPGLGLRLIYFSYDVKMKEKGDIPEGYSVSREKKERFSLILESASTNQTSMYLCASSPDSKNSPLHFGPGTRLTVL.

CDR3 nucleotides: TGTGCCAGCAGTAGCGGCCCCACGCGGCAGTACTTC. Its translation is CASSSGPTRQYF. The rearrangement uses TRBV12-3 or TRBV12-4 and TRBJ2-5; perhaps TRBD2 as D (5 bases). The V gene lost 5 bases and the J gene lost 11 bases, with 15 bases spanning the gap. CDR3 length: 12 residues.

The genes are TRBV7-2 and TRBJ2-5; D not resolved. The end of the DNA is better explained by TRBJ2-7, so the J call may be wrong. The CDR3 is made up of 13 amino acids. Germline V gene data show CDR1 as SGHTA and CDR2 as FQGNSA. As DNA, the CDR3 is TGTGCCAGCAGCTATACACGGGCCTACGAGCAGTACTTC. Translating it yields CASSYTRAYEQYF.

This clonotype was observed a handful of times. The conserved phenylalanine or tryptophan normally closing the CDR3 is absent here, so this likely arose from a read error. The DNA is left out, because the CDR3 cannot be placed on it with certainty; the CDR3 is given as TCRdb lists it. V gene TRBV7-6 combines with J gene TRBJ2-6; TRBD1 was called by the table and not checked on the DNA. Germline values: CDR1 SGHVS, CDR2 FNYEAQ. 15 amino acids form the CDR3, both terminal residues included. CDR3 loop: CASSQGQGREQYFGA.

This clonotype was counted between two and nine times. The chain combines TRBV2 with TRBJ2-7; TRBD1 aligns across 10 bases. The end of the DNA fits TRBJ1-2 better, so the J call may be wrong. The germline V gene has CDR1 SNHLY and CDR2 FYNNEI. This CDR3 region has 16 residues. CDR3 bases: TGTGCCAGCAGGAAGGACAGGGGGGCCCTTAGAAATGGCTACACCTTC. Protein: CASRKDRGALRNGYTF.